The entry that follows covers one T cell receptor (beta chain) sequence. These data are taken from a study of patients and donors after allogeneic stem cell transplantation. TCRdb ran MiXCR on the RT-PCR reads and lists one entry per CDR3 protein. The profile covers about 110,000 distinct CDR3 sequences, with approximately 35% appearing a single time and around 30% taken by the ten largest. V was shortened by 7 bases and J by 4 bases, with 16 bases between the two germline ends. CDR1 and CDR2 (germline): MNHEY, SVGEGT. CDR3 size: 14 residues. Source material: blood, either unsorted or a sorted T cell fraction (not recorded which). The TCR was taken from a human donor who was either an allogeneic HSCT recipient or a stem cell or donor lymphocyte infusion donor (not recorded which). It is not recorded whose cells these are; they may come from a transplant donor. The chain carries TRBV6-2 or TRBV6-3 and TRBJ1-2, with a weak D call TRBD1 (6 bases). CDR3 loop: CASTPGRGFYGYTF. DNA of the CDR3: TGTGCCAGCACGCCCGGCAGGGGTTTCTATGGCTACACCTTC.